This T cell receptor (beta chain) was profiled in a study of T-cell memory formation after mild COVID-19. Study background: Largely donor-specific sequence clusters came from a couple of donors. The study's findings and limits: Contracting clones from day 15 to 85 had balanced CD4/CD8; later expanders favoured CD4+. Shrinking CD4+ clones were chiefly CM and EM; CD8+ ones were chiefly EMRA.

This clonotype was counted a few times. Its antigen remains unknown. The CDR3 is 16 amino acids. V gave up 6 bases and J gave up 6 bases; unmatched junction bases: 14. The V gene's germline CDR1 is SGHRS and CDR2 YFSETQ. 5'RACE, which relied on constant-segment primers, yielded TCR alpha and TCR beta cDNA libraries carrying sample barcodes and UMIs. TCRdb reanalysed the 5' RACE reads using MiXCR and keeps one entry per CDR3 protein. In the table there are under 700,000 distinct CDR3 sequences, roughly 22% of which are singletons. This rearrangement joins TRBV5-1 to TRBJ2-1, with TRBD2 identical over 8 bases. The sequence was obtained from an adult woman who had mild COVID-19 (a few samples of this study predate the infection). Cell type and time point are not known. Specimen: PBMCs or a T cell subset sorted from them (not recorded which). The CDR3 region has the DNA TGCGCCAGCATTGCGGTCGTCGGGGGGGCCCCCAATGAGCAGTTCTTC. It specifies CASIAVVGGAPNEQFF.